This TCR beta chain was sequenced in a study of blood T cell repertoires in COVID-19. This clone was found once. Authors' analysis steps: Scientists estimated how many nucleated cells there were by amplifying reference gene primers. Clones were sequenced by immunoSEQ multiplex PCR, and TCRdb holds only the in-frame ones, with some missing. V and J calls and clone size are given by that table; D and trimming were obtained from the DNA. The sample holds about 220,000 clones, approximately 80% seen once. Trimming took 3 bases from V and 7 from J, leaving 14 bases between them. The germline CDR1 and CDR2 sequences are SGHRS and YFSETQ. The CDR3 covers 15 residues.

The sequence came from a man younger than 40 with active or convalescent COVID-19. Material: peripheral blood. This chain uses TRBV5-1 with TRBJ1-6; D remains unclear. The CDR3 sequence: CASSSTAVGNSPLHF. DNA for the CDR3: TGCGCCAGCAGCTCGACGGCGGTAGGAAATTCACCCCTCCACTTT.